This TCR beta chain was observed in a study of T cell changes during pregnancy in multiple sclerosis. Produced via immunoSEQ multiplex PCR; TCRdb's table is partial and in-frame only. The sample shows more than 75,000 clones, approximately 94% of them seen only once. The CDR3 has 13 amino acids. V was trimmed by 4 bases and J by 10 bases, leaving 14 bases between them. From germline, CDR1 is SGHDT and CDR2 YYEEEE. The source of this sequence is a female donor with multiple sclerosis, enrolled in a pregnancy study. Sequences were derived from peripheral blood, sampled in the third trimester of pregnancy. This sequence joins TRBV5-6 and TRBJ1-4; weak D call: TRBD1 (6 bases). CDR3 nucleotides: TGTGCCAGCAGCACAGGACAGAACGGAAAACTGTTTTTT. Translated: CASSTGQNGKLFF.